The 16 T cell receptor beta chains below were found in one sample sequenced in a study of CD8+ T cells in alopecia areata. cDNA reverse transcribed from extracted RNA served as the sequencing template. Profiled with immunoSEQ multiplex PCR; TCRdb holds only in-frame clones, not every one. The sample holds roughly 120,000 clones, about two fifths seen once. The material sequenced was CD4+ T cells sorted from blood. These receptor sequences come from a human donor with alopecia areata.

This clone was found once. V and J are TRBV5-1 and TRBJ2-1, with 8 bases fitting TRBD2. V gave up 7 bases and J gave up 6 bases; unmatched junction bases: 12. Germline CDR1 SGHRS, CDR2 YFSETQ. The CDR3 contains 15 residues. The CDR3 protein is CASAVRVAGTNEQFF. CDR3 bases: TGCGCCAGCGCTGTCCGAGTAGCGGGAACCAATGAGCAGTTCTTC.

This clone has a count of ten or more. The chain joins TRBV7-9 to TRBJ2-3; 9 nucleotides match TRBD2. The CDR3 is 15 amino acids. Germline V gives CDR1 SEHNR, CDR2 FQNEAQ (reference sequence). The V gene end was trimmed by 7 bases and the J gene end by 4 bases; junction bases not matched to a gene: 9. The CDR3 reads CASNPSSGRADTQYF. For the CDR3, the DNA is TGTGCCAGCAACCCAAGTAGCGGGAGAGCAGATACGCAGTATTTT.

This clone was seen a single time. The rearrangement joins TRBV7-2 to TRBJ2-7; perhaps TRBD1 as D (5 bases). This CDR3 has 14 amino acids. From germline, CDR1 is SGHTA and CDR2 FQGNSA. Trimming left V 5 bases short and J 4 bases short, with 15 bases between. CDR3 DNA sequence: TGTGCCAGCAGCGCAAATTACCAGGGTTACGAGCAGTACTTC. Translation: CASSANYQGYEQYF. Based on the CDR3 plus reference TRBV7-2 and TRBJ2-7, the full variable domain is GAGVSQSPSNKVTEKGKDVELRCDPISGHTALYWYRQSLGQGLEFLIYFQGNSAPDKSGLPSDRFSAERTGGSVSTLTIQRTQQEDSAVYLCASSANYQGYEQYFGPGTRLTVT.

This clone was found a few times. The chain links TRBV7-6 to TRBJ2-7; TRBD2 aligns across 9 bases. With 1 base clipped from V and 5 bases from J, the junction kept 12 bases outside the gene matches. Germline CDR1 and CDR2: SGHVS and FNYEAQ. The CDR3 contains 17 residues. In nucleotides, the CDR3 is TGTGCCAGCAGCTTAGGGGGGATAGGACTAGCGCACGACGAGCAGTACTTC. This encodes CASSLGGIGLAHDEQYF.

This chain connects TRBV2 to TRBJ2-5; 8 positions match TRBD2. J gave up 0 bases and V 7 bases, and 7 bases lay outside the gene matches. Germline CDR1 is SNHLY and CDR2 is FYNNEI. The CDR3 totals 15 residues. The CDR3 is CASTVAGTNQETQYF. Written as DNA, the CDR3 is TGTGCCAGCACTGTAGCGGGGACTAACCAAGAGACCCAGTACTTC.

As DNA, the CDR3 is TGCAGCGTTCCAACTTCCGGGACTAGCGGGAGTGAGACCCAGTACTTC. Translating it yields CSVPTSGTSGSETQYF. The chain couples TRBV29-1 to TRBJ2-5; 14 bases are shared with TRBD2. The CDR3 runs 16 residues. The germline V gene encodes CDR1 SQVTM and CDR2 ANQGSEA. The J segment lost 5 bases and the V segment lost 5 bases, leaving 10 bases of the junction unmatched.

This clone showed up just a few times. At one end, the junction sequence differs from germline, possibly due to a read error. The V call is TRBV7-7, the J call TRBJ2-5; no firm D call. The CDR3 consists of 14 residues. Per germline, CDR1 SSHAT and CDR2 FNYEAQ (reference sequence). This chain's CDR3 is CASSLDTTQGTQYF. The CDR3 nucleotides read TGTGCTAGCAGCTTAGACACCACCCAAGGGACCCAGTACTTC.

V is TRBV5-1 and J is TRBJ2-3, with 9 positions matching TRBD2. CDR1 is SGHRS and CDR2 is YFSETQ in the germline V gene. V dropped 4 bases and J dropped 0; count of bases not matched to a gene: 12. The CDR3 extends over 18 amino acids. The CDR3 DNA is TGCGCCAGCAGCCTCTCTGCTTCCCTAGCGGGAAGCACAGATACGCAGTATTTT. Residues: CASSLSASLAGSTDTQYF.

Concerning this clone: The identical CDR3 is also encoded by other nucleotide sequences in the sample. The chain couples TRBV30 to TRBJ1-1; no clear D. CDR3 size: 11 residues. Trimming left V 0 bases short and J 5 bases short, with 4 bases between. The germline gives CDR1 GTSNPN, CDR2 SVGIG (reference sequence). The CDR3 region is CAWSVSTEAFF. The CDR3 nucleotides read TGTGCCTGGAGTGTATCGACTGAAGCTTTCTTT.

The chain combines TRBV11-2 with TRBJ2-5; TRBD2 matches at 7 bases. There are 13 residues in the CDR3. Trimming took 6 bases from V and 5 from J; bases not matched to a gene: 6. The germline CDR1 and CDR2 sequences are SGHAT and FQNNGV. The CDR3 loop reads CASRMTSPETQYF. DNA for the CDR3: TGTGCCAGCAGGATGACTAGCCCGGAGACCCAGTACTTC.

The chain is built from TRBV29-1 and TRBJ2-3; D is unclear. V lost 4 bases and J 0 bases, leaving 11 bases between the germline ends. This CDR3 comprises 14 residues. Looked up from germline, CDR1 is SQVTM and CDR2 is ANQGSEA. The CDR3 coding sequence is TGCAGCGTTGGAACGAGTCCCAGCACAGATACGCAGTATTTT. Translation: CSVGTSPSTDTQYF.

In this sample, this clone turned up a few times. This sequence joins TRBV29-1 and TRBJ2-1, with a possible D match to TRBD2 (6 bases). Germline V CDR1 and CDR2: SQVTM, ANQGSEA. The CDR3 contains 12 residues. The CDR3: CAEGSSYNEQFF. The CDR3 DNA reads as TGCGCGGAGGGTAGCTCCTACAATGAGCAGTTCTTC.

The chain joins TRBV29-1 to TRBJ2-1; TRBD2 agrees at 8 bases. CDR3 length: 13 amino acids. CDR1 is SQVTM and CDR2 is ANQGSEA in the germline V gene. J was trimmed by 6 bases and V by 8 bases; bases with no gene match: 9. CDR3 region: CSIQTSELNEQFF. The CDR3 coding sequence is TGCAGCATCCAGACTAGCGAGCTCAATGAGCAGTTCTTC.

CDR3 region: CAWSPSGFLPGGNTIYF. The CDR3 nucleotides are TGTGCCTGGAGCCCCTCAGGGTTTTTACCGGGGGGAAACACCATATATTTT. The chain combines TRBV30 with TRBJ1-3, with D possibly matching TRBD1 (5 bases). The CDR3 totals 17 residues. Germline CDR1 is GTSNPN and CDR2 is SVGIG (reference sequence). V gave up 3 bases and J gave up 4 bases, with 22 bases separating them.

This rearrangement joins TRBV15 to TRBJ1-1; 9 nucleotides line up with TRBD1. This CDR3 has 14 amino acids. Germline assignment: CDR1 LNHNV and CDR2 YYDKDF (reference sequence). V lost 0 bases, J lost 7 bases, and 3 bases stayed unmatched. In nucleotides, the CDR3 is TGTGCCACCAGCAGAGATGGGACAGGGATTGAAGCTTTCTTT. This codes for CATSRDGTGIEAFF.

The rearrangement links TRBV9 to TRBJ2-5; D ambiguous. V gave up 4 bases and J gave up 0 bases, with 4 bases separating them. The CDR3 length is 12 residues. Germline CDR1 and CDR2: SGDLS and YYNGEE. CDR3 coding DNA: TGTGCCAGCAGCCGGTACCAAGAGACCCAGTACTTC. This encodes CASSRYQETQYF.